The present entry profiles one T cell receptor beta chain with its context. There is no known antigen for this receptor. No much larger clonotype is one base removed from it; base qualities were not supplied. PBMCs were isolated by density centrifugation and stained for CD3, CD4 and CD8, and CD4+ and CD8+ T cells were sorted on a FACSAria. Scalp biopsies and blood samples were provided by unaffected controls. The sample is drawn from a study of CD8+ T cells in alopecia areata (dated by TCRdb to the late 2010s). Study-level background: The study used high-throughput TCRbeta sequencing to examine T cell clonal expansion in alopecia areata, in both the C3H/HeJ mouse model and human patients. Human TCRbeta sequencing covered scalp tissue and sorted CD4+ and CD8+ peripheral blood T cells from patchy and totalis/universalis alopecia areata patients and healthy controls. Scalp clonality was compared across normal scalp (n=4), patchy alopecia areata scalp (n=8), and alopecia totalis/universalis scalp (n=8). RNA was obtained with the PAXgene miRNA kit for fixed scalp, the miRNeasy kit for PBMCs, and the RNeasy kit for mouse skin. Amplification of TCRbeta CDR3 regions was done by immunoSEQ multiplex PCR using 35 Vbeta forward primers and 13 Jbeta reverse primers.

Overall study results and their limits: Lesional scalp, especially in alopecia totalis/universalis, showed higher clonality and more expanded CD8+ clones than normal scalp, suggesting antigenic drive. Scalp TCR repertoire analysis is complicated because resident alphabeta T cells in normal human skin are also sequenced, whereas mouse skin is dominated by gammadelta T cells. TCR sequences shared between patients were less clear than in mice, possibly partly because of HLA diversity in the patient population.

Library preparation used the immunoSEQ multiplex PCR assay. For TCR sequencing, RNA was extracted from every sample and reverse transcribed into cDNA to serve as template. First-strand cDNA was synthesized with SuperScript III using a 2:1 mix of oligo-dT and random hexamers. A synthetic immune receptor repertoire was used to measure amplification bias, and any remaining bias was corrected computationally. The authors processed their data as follows. Raw reads were preprocessed to remove errors, and CDR3 was defined by IMGT conventions from the conserved cysteine to phenylalanine. Clonality was computed by normalizing Shannon entropy by log2 of the number of productive unique TCRs and subtracting the result from 1. Whether each scalp clone was CD4 or CD8 was inferred by checking scalp TCRbeta sequences against the CD4 and CD8 repertoires from sorted blood. Not all clones reach the TCRdb copy of this immuneACCESS table, which keeps in-frame sequences only. Checked studies attribute under half of the gap to unresolved V genes and leave the rest unexplained. V and J calls plus clone size are reproduced from that table; the DNA served to infer D and trimming. Present in this sample are a few hundred thousand clones, approximately 53% of which were seen just once. The ten most abundant clones make up approximately 4.9% of the sample.

Material: CD8+ T cells sorted from blood. This sequence was found in a human donor in good health.

The CDR3: CSVDAYNEQFF. The DNA sequence follows: TGCAGCGTGGATGCTTACAATGAGCAGTTCTTC. The chain employs TRBV29-1 and TRBJ2-1, with the D gene too uncertain to name. Its CDR3 holds 11 amino acids, cysteine through phenylalanine. The retained sequence is limited to the CDR3, 33 bases, with the frame set at the first base. V is pared back by 6 bases and J by 4 bases, with 7 bases lying between the germline termini. Per the germline V gene, SQVTM is the CDR1 and ANQGSEA is the CDR2.